This passage covers 2 T cell receptor beta chains from one sample sequenced in a study of blood T cell repertoires in COVID-19. Data came from immunoSEQ multiplex PCR; TCRdb stores just in-frame clones and leaves some out. The sample carries under 200,000 clones, more than 80% recorded once. Sequencing input: peripheral blood. These receptors were collected from a man in his fifties with acute or convalescent COVID-19.

The V gene is TRBV27, the J gene TRBJ1-6; D might be TRBD1 (6 bases). Germline-derived CDR1 and CDR2 are MNHEY and SMNVEV (reference sequence). With 2 bases removed from V and 6 bases from J, the gap between germline ends came to 14 bases. This CDR3 contains 16 residues. The CDR3 reads CASSLVSGVGNSPLHF. The CDR3 DNA is TGTGCCAGCAGTTTAGTGTCAGGGGTAGGTAATTCACCCCTCCACTTT.

The J gene is TRBJ1-5, the V gene TRBV29-1; 7 bases agree with TRBD1. Per the germline V gene, CDR1 is SQVTM and CDR2 is ANQGSEA. This CDR3 comprises 13 residues. Germline trimming cut 5 bases from V and 6 bases from J; bases unmatched to any gene: 7. CDR3 loop: CSVRRGSGQPQHF. CDR3 nucleotides: TGCAGCGTTCGCAGGGGGTCGGGTCAGCCCCAGCATTTT.